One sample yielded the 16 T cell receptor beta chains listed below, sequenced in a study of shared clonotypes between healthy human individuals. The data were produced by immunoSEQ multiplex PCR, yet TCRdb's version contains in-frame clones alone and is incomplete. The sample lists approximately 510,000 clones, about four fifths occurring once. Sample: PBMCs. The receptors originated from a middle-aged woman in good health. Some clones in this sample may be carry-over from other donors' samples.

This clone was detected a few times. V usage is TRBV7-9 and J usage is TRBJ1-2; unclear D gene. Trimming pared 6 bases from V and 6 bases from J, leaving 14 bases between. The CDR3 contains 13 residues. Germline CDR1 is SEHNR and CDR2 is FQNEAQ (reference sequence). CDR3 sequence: CASSSDTINGYTF. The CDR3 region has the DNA TGTGCCAGCAGTTCCGATACTATAAATGGCTACACCTTC. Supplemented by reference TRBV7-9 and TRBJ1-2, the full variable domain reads DTGVSQNPRHKITKRGQNVTFRCDPISEHNRLYWYRQTLGQGPEFLTYFQNEAQLEKSRLLSDRFSAERPKGSFSTLEIQRTEQGDSAMYLCASSSDTINGYTFGSGTRLTVV.

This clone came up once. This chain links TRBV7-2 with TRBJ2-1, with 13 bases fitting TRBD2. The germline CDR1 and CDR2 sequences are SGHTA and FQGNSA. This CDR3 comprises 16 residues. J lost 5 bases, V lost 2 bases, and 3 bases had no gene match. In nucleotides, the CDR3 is TGTGCCAGCAGCTTAATGGGACTAGCGGGACACAATGAGCAGTTCTTC. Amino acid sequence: CASSLMGLAGHNEQFF.

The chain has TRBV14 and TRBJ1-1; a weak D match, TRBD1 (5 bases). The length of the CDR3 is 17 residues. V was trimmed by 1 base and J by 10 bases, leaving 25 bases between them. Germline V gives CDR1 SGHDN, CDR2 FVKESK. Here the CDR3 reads CASSQVGGQAQVFGAFF. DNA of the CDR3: TGTGCCAGCAGCCAAGTTGGGGGTCAGGCTCAGGTCTTTGGAGCTTTCTTT. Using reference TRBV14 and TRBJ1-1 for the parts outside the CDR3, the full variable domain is EAGVTQFPSHSVIEKGQTVTLRCDPISGHDNLYWYRRVMGKEIKFLLHFVKESKQDESGMPNNRFLAERTGGTYSTLKVQPAELEDSGVYFCASSQVGGQAQVFGAFFGQGTRLTVV.

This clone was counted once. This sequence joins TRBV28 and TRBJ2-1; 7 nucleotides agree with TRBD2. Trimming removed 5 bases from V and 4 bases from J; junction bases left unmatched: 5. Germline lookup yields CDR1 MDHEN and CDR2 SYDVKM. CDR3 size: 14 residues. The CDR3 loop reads CASSQRETYNEQFF. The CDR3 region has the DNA TGTGCCAGCAGTCAGCGGGAAACTTACAATGAGCAGTTCTTC.

CDR3 DNA sequence: TGTGCCAGCAGCCCTCCGGGACTCTACTACGAGCAGTACTTC. It translates to CASSPPGLYYEQYF. The V and J genes are TRBV7-2 and TRBJ2-7, with D perhaps TRBD2 (6 bases). The CDR3 runs 14 residues. Germline CDR1 is SGHTA and CDR2 is FQGNSA. Trimming took off 5 bases at V and 3 bases at J, with 14 bases between the two ends.

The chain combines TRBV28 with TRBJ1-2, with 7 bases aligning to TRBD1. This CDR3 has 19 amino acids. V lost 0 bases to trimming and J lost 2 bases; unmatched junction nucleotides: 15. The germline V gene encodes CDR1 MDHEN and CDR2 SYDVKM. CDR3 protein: CASSLWAPPTLDRNYGYTF. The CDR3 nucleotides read TGTGCCAGCAGTTTATGGGCCCCCCCCACTCTGGACAGGAACTATGGCTACACCTTC.

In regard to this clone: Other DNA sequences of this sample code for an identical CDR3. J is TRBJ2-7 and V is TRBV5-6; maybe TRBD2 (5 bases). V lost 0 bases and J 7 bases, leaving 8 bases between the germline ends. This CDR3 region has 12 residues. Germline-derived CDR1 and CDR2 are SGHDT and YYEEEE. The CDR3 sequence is CASSLGGAEQYF. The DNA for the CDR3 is TGTGCCAGCAGCTTGGGGGGAGCGGAGCAGTACTTC.

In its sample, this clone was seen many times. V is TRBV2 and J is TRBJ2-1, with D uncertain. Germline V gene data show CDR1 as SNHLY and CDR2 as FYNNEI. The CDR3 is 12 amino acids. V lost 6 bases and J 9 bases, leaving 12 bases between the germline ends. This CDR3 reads CASRRVLGEQFF. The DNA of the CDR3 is TGTGCCAGCAGACGCGTTTTGGGTGAGCAGTTCTTC.

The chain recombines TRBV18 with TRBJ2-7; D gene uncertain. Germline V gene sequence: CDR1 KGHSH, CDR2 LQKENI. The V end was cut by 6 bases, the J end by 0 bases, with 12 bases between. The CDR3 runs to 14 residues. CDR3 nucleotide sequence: TGTGCCAGCTCGCCAGATTGGAGCTCCTACGAGCAGTACTTC. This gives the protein CASSPDWSSYEQYF.

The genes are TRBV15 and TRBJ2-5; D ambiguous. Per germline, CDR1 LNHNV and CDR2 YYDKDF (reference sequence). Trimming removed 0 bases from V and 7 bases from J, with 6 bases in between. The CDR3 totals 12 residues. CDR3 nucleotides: TGTGCCACCAGCAGAGATAAGGGGACCCAGTACTTC. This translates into CATSRDKGTQYF.

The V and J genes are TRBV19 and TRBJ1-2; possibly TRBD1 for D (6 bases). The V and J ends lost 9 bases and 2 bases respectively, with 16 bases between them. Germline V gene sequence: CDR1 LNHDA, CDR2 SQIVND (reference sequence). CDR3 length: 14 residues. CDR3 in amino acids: CASYSTGTNYGYTF. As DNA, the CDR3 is TGTGCCAGCTATAGTACTGGGACAAACTATGGCTACACCTTC.

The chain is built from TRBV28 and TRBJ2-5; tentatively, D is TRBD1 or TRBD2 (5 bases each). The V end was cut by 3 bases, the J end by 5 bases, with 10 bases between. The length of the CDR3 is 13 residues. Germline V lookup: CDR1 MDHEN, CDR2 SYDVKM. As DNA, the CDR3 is TGTGCCAGCAGTTTGACCGGGACGGAGACCCAGTACTTC. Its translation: CASSLTGTETQYF.

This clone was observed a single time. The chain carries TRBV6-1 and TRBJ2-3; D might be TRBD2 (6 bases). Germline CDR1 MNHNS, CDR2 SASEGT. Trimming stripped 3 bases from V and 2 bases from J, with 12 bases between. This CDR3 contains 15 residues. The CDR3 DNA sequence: TGTGCCAGCAGTGAGCCGGGACTTTCCACAGATACGCAGTATTTT. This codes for CASSEPGLSTDTQYF.

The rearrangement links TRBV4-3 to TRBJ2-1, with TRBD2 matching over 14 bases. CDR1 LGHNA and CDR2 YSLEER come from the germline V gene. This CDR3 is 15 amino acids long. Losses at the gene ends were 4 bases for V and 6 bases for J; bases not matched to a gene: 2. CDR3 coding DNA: TGCGCCAGCAGCCTTGGACTAGCGGGAGGCAATGAGCAGTTCTTC. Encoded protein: CASSLGLAGGNEQFF.

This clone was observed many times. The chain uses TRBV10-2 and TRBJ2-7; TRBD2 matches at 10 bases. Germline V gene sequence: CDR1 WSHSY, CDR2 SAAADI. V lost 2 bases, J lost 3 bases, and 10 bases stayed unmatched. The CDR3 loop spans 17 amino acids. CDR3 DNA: TGCGCCAGCAGTGAGGGTAGCGGGAGGTCTGGGTTCTACGAGCAGTACTTC. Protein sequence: CASSEGSGRSGFYEQYF.

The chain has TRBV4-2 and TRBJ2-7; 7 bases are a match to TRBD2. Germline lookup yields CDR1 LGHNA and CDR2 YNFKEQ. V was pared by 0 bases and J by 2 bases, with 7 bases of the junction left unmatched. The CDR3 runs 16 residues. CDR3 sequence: CASSQDGAGTTYEQYF. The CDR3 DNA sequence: TGTGCCAGCAGCCAAGATGGGGCCGGGACTACCTACGAGCAGTACTTC.